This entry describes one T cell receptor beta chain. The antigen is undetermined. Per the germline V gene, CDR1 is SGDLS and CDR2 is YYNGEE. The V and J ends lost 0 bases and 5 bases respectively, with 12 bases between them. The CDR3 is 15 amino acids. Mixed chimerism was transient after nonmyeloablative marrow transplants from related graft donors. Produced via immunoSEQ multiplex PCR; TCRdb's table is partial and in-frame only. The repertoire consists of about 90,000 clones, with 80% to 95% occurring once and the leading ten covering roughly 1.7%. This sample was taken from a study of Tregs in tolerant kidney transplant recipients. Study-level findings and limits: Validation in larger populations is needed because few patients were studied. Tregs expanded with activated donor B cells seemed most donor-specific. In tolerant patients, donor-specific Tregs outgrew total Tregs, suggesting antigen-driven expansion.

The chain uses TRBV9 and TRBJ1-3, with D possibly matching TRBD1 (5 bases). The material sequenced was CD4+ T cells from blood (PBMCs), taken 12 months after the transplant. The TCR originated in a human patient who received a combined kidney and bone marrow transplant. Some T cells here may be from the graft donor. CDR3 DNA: TGTGCCAGCAGCGTAGCTACAGGCAGTCGAAACACCATATATTTT. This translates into CASSVATGSRNTIYF.